Following are 22 T cell receptor beta chains from one sample sequenced in a study of CD8 T cells in Susac syndrome. It was with random hexamers that about 0.45 to 1 ug RNA was reverse transcribed. TCRdb processed the immunoSEQ multiplex PCR reads anew with MiXCR; each CDR3 protein has one entry. This table has tens of thousands of distinct CDR3 sequences, more than 85% appearing once. Sequencing was performed on CD8+ T cells from PBMCs. Receptor source: a human donor in good health.

The chain joins TRBV5-4 to TRBJ1-2; 9 nucleotides align to TRBD1. The V segment lost 1 base and the J segment 6 bases; nucleotides outside the gene matches: 10. Germline V gives CDR1 SGHNT, CDR2 YYREEE (reference sequence). This CDR3 is 16 amino acids long. The CDR3 protein is CASSLNWDRVGDGYTF. CDR3 coding DNA: TGTGCCAGCAGCTTGAACTGGGACAGGGTAGGAGATGGCTACACCTTC.

The rearrangement uses TRBV25-1 and TRBJ2-7; no clear D. CDR3 size: 13 residues. V shed 6 bases and J shed 2 bases, with 11 bases lying between them. The V gene's germline CDR1 is MGHDK and CDR2 SYGVNS. The CDR3 DNA follows: TGTGCCAGCAGCCTACAAATGACCTACGAGCAGTACTTC. Translated, it gives CASSLQMTYEQYF.

This clonotype was seen a single time. The chain combines TRBV23-1 with TRBJ1-1; D perhaps matches TRBD1 (5 bases). TRBV23-1 is an ORF; its function is uncertain. The CDR3 has 14 residues. V lost 7 bases and J 5 bases, leaving 17 bases between the germline ends. CDR3 DNA sequence: TGCGCCAGCATTCCACAGGATACGTCGACTGAAGCTTTCTTT. As protein: CASIPQDTSTEAFF.

The rearrangement uses TRBV29-1 and TRBJ1-3; weak D call: TRBD1 (5 bases). Germline V gene sequence: CDR1 SQVTM, CDR2 ANQGSEA. CDR3 size: 14 residues. The ends were cut back, 4 bases at V and 2 bases at J, with 12 bases in the middle. The CDR3 nucleotides are TGCAGCGTTGTCGGGGGGTCGGCTGGAAACACCATATATTTT. This translates into CSVVGGSAGNTIYF.

V is TRBV12-3 or TRBV12-4 and J is TRBJ2-1; 16 nucleotides line up with TRBD2. This CDR3 region has 20 residues. Losses at the gene ends were 3 bases for V and 1 base for J; bases not matched to a gene: 9. CDR3 amino acids: CASSLFVGLAGGKSYNEQFF. The CDR3 bases are TGTGCCAGCAGTTTGTTTGTGGGACTAGCGGGAGGGAAGTCCTACAATGAGCAGTTCTTC.

This clonotype was recorded only once. This chain uses TRBV5-1 with TRBJ2-7; 8 bases are shared with TRBD2. Germline CDR1 reads SGHRS; CDR2 reads YFSETQ. V was pared by 0 bases and J by 6 bases, with 2 bases of the junction left unmatched. The length of the CDR3 is 13 residues. The CDR3: CASSLAGGVEQYF. The DNA of the CDR3 is TGCGCCAGCAGCTTGGCGGGGGGGGTCGAGCAGTACTTC.

The chain has TRBV15 and TRBJ1-1; D is unresolved. Germline CDR1 LNHNV, CDR2 YYDKDF (reference sequence). V was cut by 0 bases and J by 1 base, with 3 bases left in between. The CDR3 has 13 residues. The CDR3 reads CATSRDRNTEAFF. The DNA of the CDR3 is TGTGCCACCAGCAGAGACCGGAACACTGAAGCTTTCTTT.

The V call is TRBV7-9, the J call TRBJ2-5; D is ambiguous. Germline loops: CDR1 SEHNR, CDR2 FQNEAQ (reference sequence). This CDR3 comprises 15 residues. The V gene lost 0 bases and the J gene lost 3 bases, with 11 bases spanning the gap. In DNA, the CDR3 is TGTGCCAGCAGCTTAGCGCTGGTGCCGGAAGAGACCCAGTACTTC. Translation gives CASSLALVPEETQYF.

The V gene is TRBV19, the J gene TRBJ1-1, with D unresolved. The germline V and J ends were trimmed by 10 bases and 5 bases, with 11 bases remaining between them. There are 11 residues in the CDR3. Germline CDR1 reads LNHDA; CDR2 reads SQIVND (reference sequence). The DNA for the CDR3 is TGTGCCACCCGTGAAGGGACTGAAGCTTTCTTT. Its translation: CATREGTEAFF. Combining the CDR3 with reference TRBV19 and TRBJ1-1 gives the whole variable domain DGGITQSPKYLFRKEGQNVTLSCEQNLNHDAMYWYRQDPGQGLRLIYYSQIVNDFQKGDIAEGYSVSREKKESFPLTVTSAQKNPTAFYLCATREGTEAFFGQGTRLTVV.

This clonotype was seen a single time. The chain combines TRBV25-1 with TRBJ2-5; D gene ambiguous. V was trimmed by 3 bases and J by 5 bases, leaving 22 bases between them. Germline values: CDR1 MGHDK, CDR2 SYGVNS. CDR3 length: 17 amino acids. Here the CDR3 reads CASSEANGVRRWETQYF. CDR3 coding DNA: TGTGCCAGCAGTGAGGCGAACGGAGTCCGCCGGTGGGAGACCCAGTACTTC.

This clonotype was observed a single time. This chain connects TRBV6-2 or TRBV6-3 to TRBJ2-7, with D perhaps TRBD1 (6 bases). The CDR3 has 13 amino acids. CDR1 is MNHEY and CDR2 is SVGEGT in the germline V gene. Trimming took 2 bases from V and 3 from J, leaving 8 bases between them. CDR3: CASSYGQNYEQYF. The CDR3 region has the DNA TGTGCCAGCAGTTACGGACAGAACTACGAGCAGTACTTC.

This clonotype was seen a handful of times. The rearrangement links TRBV7-9 to TRBJ2-7; D unresolved. Germline CDR1 is SEHNR and CDR2 is FQNEAQ (reference sequence). The CDR3 runs 11 residues. V lost 5 bases, J lost 3 bases, and 5 bases lay in between. CDR3 in DNA: TGTGCCAGCAGCGGGAACTACGAGCAGTACTTC. Protein product: CASSGNYEQYF.

V usage is TRBV7-8 and J usage is TRBJ2-2; 10 bases align to TRBD1. CDR1 is SGHVS and CDR2 is FQNEAQ in the germline V gene. This CDR3 contains 17 residues. J gave up 3 bases and V 4 bases, and 8 bases lay outside the gene matches. CDR3 in DNA: TGTGCCAGCAGCTCTTCCGGGACAGGGGAAGACACCGGGGAGCTGTTTTTT. It yields the protein CASSSSGTGEDTGELFF.

The chain combines TRBV28 with TRBJ1-3; unclear D gene. This CDR3 has 13 amino acids. CDR1 MDHEN and CDR2 SYDVKM come from the germline V gene. V was shortened by 6 bases and J by 0 bases, with 6 bases between the two germline ends. The CDR3 region is CASSPTSGNTIYF. CDR3 coding DNA: TGTGCCAGCAGCCCAACCTCTGGAAACACCATATATTTT.

The chain carries TRBV20-1 and TRBJ2-4; D is unresolved. This CDR3 spans 11 amino acids. V lost 7 bases and J lost 7, with 11 bases in between. Looked up from germline, CDR1 is DFQATT and CDR2 is SNEGSKA (reference sequence). The CDR3 coding sequence is TGCAGTGGTGAGGCTTTCAACATTCAGTACTTC. This sequence encodes CSGEAFNIQYF.

V gene TRBV9 combines with J gene TRBJ2-1, with D perhaps TRBD1 or TRBD2 (6 bases each). Trimming pared 0 bases from V and 11 bases from J, leaving 12 bases between. This CDR3 is built from 13 residues. Germline V CDR1 and CDR2: SGDLS, YYNGEE. The CDR3 sequence is CASSVGGGYQQFF. The CDR3 bases are TGTGCCAGCAGCGTAGGAGGGGGGTATCAGCAGTTCTTC. Based on the CDR3 plus reference TRBV9 and TRBJ2-1, the full variable domain is DSGVTQTPKHLITATGQRVTLRCSPRSGDLSVYWYQQSLDQGLQFLIQYYNGEERAKGNILERFSAQQFPDLHSELNLSSLELGDSALYFCASSVGGGYQQFFGPGTRLTVL.

The chain employs TRBV19 and TRBJ1-1, with TRBD1 matching over 11 bases. V was clipped by 7 bases and J by 3 bases; unmatched bases: 4. Germline V gene sequence: CDR1 LNHDA, CDR2 SQIVND (reference sequence). CDR3 size: 14 residues. CDR3 residues: CASTRDRGYTEAFF. CDR3 in DNA: TGTGCCAGTACTCGGGACAGGGGGTACACTGAAGCTTTCTTT.

The V gene is TRBV20-1, the J gene TRBJ1-2; D is unresolved. Trimming removed 1 base at V and 0 bases at J, with 6 bases between. CDR1 DFQATT and CDR2 SNEGSKA come from the germline V gene (reference sequence). The CDR3 covers 13 residues. CDR3 protein: CSARGRTNYGYTF. In DNA form, the CDR3 reads TGCAGTGCTAGAGGGCGGACTAACTATGGCTACACCTTC.

The chain has TRBV2 and TRBJ2-5; tentative D call: TRBD1 (6 bases). Trimming cost V 6 bases and J 2 bases, with 10 bases left between them. Germline loops: CDR1 SNHLY, CDR2 FYNNEI. CDR3 size: 13 residues. CDR3 coding DNA: TGTGCCAGCAGAGACACAGGGCAAGAGACCCAGTACTTC. This gives the protein CASRDTGQETQYF.

V gene TRBV11-2 combines with J gene TRBJ1-3; weak D call: TRBD1 (5 bases). Trimming removed 0 bases from V and 4 bases from J, with 13 bases in between. Germline CDR1 is SGHAT and CDR2 is FQNNGV. This CDR3 has 16 amino acids. CDR3 sequence (DNA): TGTGCCAGCAGCTTAGATATCGGGGGGTACGGAAACACCATATATTTT. This codes for CASSLDIGGYGNTIYF. Based on the CDR3 plus reference TRBV11-2 and TRBJ1-3, the full variable domain is EAGVAQSPRYKIIEKRQSVAFWCNPISGHATLYWYQQILGQGPKLLIQFQNNGVVDDSQLPKDRFSAERLKGVDSTLKIQPAKLEDSAVYLCASSLDIGGYGNTIYFGEGSWLTVV.

V is TRBV4-1 and J is TRBJ1-2, with D hard to call. The length of the CDR3 is 15 residues. Germline V gene data show CDR1 as MGHRA and CDR2 as YSYEKL. Trimming took off 1 base at V and 5 bases at J, with 14 bases between the two ends. Written as DNA, the CDR3 is TGCGCCAGCAGCCAAGGGCTGGCTGGTGGGTATGGCTACACCTTC. This translates into CASSQGLAGGYGYTF.

In DNA form, the CDR3 reads TGTGCCATCCTCTCGACGGAACAAGAGTGGACCCAGTACTTC. Amino acids: CAILSTEQEWTQYF. The chain links TRBV10-3 to TRBJ2-5; D gene ambiguous. This CDR3 spans 14 amino acids. Trimming took 8 bases from V and 7 from J, leaving 20 bases between them. Germline CDR1 is ENHRY and CDR2 is SYGVKD.